This TCR beta chain appears in the sequencing data of a study of human T cells and chemical hapten exposure (dated by TCRdb to the early 2020s). About the full investigation: For sensitization, 2% DPC in acetone was applied to a roughly 2 cm by roughly 2 cm area of upper inner arm skin. Throughout the approximately 24-week study period, patients were also given weekly therapeutic DPC doses on the scalp. Patch testing on the upper back used Finn chambers containing 0.01% DPC, with scoring done after 6 days according to International Contact Dermatitis Research Group standards. The patient cohort, mostly female, included alopecia areata with under or over 50% scalp involvement, alopecia totalis and alopecia universalis. Libraries were pooled for sequencing, and per-sample TCR yields varied mainly because of small differences in library volumes within the pool. In alopecia patients, the study followed how the peripheral blood TCR repertoire changed in vivo over primary and secondary sensitization to diphenylcyclopropenone (DPC), a hapten. Blood samples were taken from patients before sensitization (week 0) and at 2, 6 and about 24 weeks after DPC sensitization. For TCR sequencing, blood came from about 29 alopecia patients at anywhere from one to four time points (pre-sensitization, 2, 6 and 24 weeks).

The label giving this sample's time point can be read as: patch test 2, 6 weeks after DPC sensitization. The treatment or condition label, read with the paper, signifies: therapeutic diphenylcyclopropenone sensitization with weekly scalp DPC. Blood at each patch-test visit was drawn before the patch test was applied. Patients were considered eligible if aged 18 to 70, diagnosed with alopecia and deemed suitable for DPC therapy, and patients were excluded if pregnant. Total RNA was extracted from unfractionated whole blood that had been collected in Tempus Blood RNA tubes. This clonotype was observed a few times. It lacks a known antigen. Base quality data are lacking; no much larger clone is found one base away. Overall study outcomes, separate from this receptor: Expanded TCRs formed significantly more large CDR3 similarity clusters than pre-sensitization or healthy control sets, consistent with antigen-driven responses. All patients had alopecia, a presumed autoimmune disease, so their immune response might differ from that of healthy individuals. Repeated subsampling changed both the strength of the expansion versus patch-test correlation and the threshold at which that correlation became significant. A positive correlation was found between the number of PT1 expanded TCRs and patch test score, with significance reached at thresholds 8, 16 and 32 but not 4. DPC sensitization did not change the number of TCRs with a frequency above 1 in 1000, and there was no evidence of changes in global repertoire structure.

The germline V gene provides CDR1 SNHLY and CDR2 FYNNEI. Deletion took 2 bases off V and 4 bases off J, with a span of 11 bases between the germline ends. Its CDR3 holds 14 amino acids, cysteine through phenylalanine. Only the CDR3 DNA is retained, 42 bases long and in frame from the first base. The library was generated by RACE. Sequencer: NextSeq 500. Library preparation attached unique molecular identifiers to individual cDNA molecules for quantitative, reproducible TCR counting. From each blood RNA sample, both TCR alpha and TCR beta chains were sequenced. From the authors' description of their analysis: Samples had a median of 95,638 TCRs, with a range from about 23,224 to 700,000. V, J and CDR3 annotation of the TCR reads was performed with the Decombinator software suite. Every sample was subsampled to the same number of TCRs (28,000) for the PS versus PT1 abundance plots. TCRs were defined as expanded if absent before sensitization and observed at least eight times at the 2-week time point. TCRdb reanalyzed the raw reads on its own, using fastp at Q25 for trimming and MiXCR for clone calling, and kept in-frame beta chains. Every entry covers one CDR3 protein and lists the most common genes and DNA from its rows. TCRdb's processing, not the study's, gives the V and J calls here. The sample yields about 110,000 distinct CDR3 sequences; 9.2% were counted once. The ten largest clonotypes hold around 3.1% of the sample.

The input for sequencing was whole blood, taken in connection with sensitization to the hapten diphenylcyclopropenone (DPC). This clonotype originated in a woman aged 40 to 55 with alopecia areata. Some clones in this sample may be carry-over from other donors' samples. This chain is built from TRBV2 and TRBJ2-5, with the identity of the D gene unclear. The CDR3 region reads CASSEQVPRETQYF. In nucleotide form, the sequence is TGTGCCAGCAGTGAACAAGTCCCAAGAGAGACCCAGTACTTC.